This TCR beta chain comes out of a study of T cell clonotyping in hematopoietic cell transplantation. The CDR3 consists of 16 residues. Trimming pared 4 bases from V and 0 bases from J, leaving 13 bases between. The V gene's germline CDR1 is SGDLS and CDR2 YYNGEE. To note about this clone: Its antigen remains unknown.

Samples: about 28 days before transplant, then days 30, 100 and 180 after. Study findings and constraints: Graft donor and pretransplant recipient Inverse Simpson Index values predicted broader posttransplant TCR diversity. No sorting was done, leaving CD4 and CD8 contributions mixed.

Repertoires were generated with immunoSEQ multiplex PCR, while TCRdb's copy carries only in-frame clones and drops some. The repertoire holds about 29,000 clones, with roughly nine tenths as singletons. The sample in question was PBMCs, obtained 100 days after allogeneic stem cell transplant. This TCR was recovered from a female patient aged 50-59 years who had an allogeneic stem cell transplant from a related donor, so the T cells may come from the graft donor. Some clones in this sample may be carry-over from other donors' samples. V gene TRBV9 combines with J gene TRBJ1-4; tentatively, D is TRBD1 (6 bases). The CDR3 DNA follows: TGTGCCAGCAGCCCCGAGACAGGCGCAACTAATGAAAAACTGTTTTTT. Translating gives CASSPETGATNEKLFF.